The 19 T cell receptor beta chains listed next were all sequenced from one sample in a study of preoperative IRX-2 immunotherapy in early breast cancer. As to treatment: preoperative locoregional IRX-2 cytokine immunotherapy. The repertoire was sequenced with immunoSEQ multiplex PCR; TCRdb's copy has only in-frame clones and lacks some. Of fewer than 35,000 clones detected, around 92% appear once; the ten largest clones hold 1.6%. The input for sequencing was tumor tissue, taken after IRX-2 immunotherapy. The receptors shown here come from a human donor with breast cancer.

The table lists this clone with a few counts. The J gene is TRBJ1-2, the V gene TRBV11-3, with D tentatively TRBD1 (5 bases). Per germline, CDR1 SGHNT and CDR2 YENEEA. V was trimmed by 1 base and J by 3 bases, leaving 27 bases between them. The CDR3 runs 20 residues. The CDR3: CASSLGAGRQATGDYYGYTF. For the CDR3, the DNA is TGTGCCAGCAGCTTAGGGGCTGGGAGGCAGGCGACCGGGGACTACTATGGCTACACCTTC.

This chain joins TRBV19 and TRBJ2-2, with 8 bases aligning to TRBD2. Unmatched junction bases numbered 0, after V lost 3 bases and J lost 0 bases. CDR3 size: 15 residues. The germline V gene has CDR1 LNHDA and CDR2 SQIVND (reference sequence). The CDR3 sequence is CASSISGANTGELFF. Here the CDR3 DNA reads TGTGCCAGTAGTATTAGCGGGGCGAACACCGGGGAGCTGTTTTTT.

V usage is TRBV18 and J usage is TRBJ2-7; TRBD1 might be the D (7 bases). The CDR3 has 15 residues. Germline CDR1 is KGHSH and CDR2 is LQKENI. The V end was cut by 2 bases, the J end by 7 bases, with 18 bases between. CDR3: CASSPTGPGGREQYF. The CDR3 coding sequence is TGTGCCAGCTCACCAACAGGACCAGGGGGGCGGGAGCAGTACTTC.

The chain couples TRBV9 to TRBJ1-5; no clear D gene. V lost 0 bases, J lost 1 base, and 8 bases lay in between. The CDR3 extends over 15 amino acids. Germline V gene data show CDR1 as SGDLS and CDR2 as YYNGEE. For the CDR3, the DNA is TGTGCCAGCAGCGTAGGCCCCGAGAGCAATCAGCCCCAGCATTTT. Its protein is CASSVGPESNQPQHF.

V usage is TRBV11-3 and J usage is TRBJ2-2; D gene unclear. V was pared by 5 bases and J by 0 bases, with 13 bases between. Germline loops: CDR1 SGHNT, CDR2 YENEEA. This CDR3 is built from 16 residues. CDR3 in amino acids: CASSQVKASNTGELFF. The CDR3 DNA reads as TGTGCCAGCAGCCAAGTGAAGGCTTCGAACACCGGGGAGCTGTTTTTT. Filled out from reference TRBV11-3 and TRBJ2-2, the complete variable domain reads EAGVVQSPRYKIIEKKQPVAFWCNPISGHNTLYWYLQNLGQGPELLIRYENEEAVDDSQLPKDRFSAERLKGVDSTLKIQPAELGDSAVYLCASSQVKASNTGELFFGEGSRLTVL.

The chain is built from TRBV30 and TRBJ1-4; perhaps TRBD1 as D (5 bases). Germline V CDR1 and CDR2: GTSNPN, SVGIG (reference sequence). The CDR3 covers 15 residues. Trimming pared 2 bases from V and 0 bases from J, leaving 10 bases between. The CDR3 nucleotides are TGTGCCTGGAGTACCTGGGGGGCAACTAATGAAAAACTGTTTTTT. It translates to CAWSTWGATNEKLFF.

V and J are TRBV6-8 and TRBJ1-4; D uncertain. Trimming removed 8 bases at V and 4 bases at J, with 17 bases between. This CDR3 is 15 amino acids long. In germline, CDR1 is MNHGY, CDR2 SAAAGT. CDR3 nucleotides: TGTGCCAGCGAGAGGCCGGGCCCAATTAATGAAAAACTGTTTTTT. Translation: CASERPGPINEKLFF.

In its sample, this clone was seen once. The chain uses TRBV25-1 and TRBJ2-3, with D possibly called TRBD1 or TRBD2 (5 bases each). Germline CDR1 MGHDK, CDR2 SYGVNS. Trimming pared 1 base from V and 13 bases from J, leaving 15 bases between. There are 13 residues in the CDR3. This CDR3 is CASSESGRGREYF. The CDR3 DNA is TGTGCCAGCAGTGAATCGGGAAGGGGCAGGGAGTATTTT.

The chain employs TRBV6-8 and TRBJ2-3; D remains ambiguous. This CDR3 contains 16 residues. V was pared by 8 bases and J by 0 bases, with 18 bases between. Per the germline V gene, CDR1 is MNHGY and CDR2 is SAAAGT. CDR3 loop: CASLRRSTQSTDTQYF. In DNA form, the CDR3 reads TGTGCCAGCCTACGAAGGTCCACACAAAGCACAGATACGCAGTATTTT.

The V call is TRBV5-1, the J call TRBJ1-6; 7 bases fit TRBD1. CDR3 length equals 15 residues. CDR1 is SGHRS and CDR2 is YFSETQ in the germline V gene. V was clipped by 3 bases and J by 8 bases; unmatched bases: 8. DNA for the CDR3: TGCGCCAGCAGCTCCTGGGGACAGACAGATTCACCCCTCCACTTT. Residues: CASSSWGQTDSPLHF.

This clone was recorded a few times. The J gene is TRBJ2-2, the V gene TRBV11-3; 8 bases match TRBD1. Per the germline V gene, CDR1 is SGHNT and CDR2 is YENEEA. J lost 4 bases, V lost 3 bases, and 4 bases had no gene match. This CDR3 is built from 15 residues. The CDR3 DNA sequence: TGTGCCAGCAGCTTGGACAGGGTGCGCACCGGGGAGCTGTTTTTT. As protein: CASSLDRVRTGELFF.

Here the CDR3 reads CASRPGTPGPFYGYTF. In nucleotides, the CDR3 is TGTGCCAGCAGGCCCGGGACGCCGGGGCCCTTCTATGGCTACACCTTC. This chain connects TRBV6-8 to TRBJ1-2; D possibly corresponds to TRBD1 (5 bases). CDR1 is MNHGY, CDR2 SAAAGT, per germline. The CDR3 extends over 16 amino acids. V lost 6 bases and J lost 4, with 21 bases in between.

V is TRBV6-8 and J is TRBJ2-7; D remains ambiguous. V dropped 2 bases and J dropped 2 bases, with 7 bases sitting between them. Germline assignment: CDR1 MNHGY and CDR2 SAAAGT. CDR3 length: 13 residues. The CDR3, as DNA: TGTGCCAGCAGTTACAGTAATGCCTACGAGCAGTACTTC. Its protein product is CASSYSNAYEQYF.

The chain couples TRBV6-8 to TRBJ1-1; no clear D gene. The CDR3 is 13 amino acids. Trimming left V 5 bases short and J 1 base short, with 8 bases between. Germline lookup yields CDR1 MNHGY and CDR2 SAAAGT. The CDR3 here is CASSLQKNTEAFF. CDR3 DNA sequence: TGTGCCAGCAGTCTACAGAAGAACACTGAAGCTTTCTTT.

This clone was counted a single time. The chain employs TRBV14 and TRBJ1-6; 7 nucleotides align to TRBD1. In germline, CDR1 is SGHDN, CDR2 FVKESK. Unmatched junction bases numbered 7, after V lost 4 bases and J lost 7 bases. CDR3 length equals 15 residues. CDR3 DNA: TGTGCCAGCAGCCCCGGGACAGAGAAAAATTCACCCCTCCACTTT. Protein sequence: CASSPGTEKNSPLHF.

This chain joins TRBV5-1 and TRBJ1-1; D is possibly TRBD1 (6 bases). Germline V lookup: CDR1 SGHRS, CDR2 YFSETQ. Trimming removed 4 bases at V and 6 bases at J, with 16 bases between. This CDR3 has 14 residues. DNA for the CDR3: TGCGCCAGCAGCATTGGTCAGGGGCCGCCTGAAGCTTTCTTT. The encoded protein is CASSIGQGPPEAFF. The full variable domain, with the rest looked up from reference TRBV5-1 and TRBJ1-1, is KAGVTQTPRYLIKTRGQQVTLSCSPISGHRSVSWYQQTPGQGLQFLFEYFSETQRNKGNFPGRFSGRQFSNSRSEMNVSTLELGDSALYLCASSIGQGPPEAFFGQGTRLTVV.

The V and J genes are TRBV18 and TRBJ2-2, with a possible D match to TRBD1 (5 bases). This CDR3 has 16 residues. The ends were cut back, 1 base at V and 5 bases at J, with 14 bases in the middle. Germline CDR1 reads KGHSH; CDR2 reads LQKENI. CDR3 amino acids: CASSPLGQGGTGELFF. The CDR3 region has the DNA TGTGCCAGCTCACCACTCGGCCAGGGTGGTACCGGGGAGCTGTTTTTT.

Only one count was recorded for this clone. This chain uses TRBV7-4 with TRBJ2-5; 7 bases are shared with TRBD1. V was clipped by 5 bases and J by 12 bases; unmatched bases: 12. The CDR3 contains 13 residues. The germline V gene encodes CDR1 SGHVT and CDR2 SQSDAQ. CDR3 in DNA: TGTGCCAGCAGCCCCATGGATACAGGGGACAAGTACTTC. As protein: CASSPMDTGDKYF.

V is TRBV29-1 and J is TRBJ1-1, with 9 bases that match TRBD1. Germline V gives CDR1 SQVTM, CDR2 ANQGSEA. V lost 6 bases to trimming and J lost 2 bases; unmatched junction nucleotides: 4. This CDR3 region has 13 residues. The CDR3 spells CSVNRGRNTEAFF. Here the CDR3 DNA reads TGCAGCGTGAACAGGGGGCGAAACACTGAAGCTTTCTTT.